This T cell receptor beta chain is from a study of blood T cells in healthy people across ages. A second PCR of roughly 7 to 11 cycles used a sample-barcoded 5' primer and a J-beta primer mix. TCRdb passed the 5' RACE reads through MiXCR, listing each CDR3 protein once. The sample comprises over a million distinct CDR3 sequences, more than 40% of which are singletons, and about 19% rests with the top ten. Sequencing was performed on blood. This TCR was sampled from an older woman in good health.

CDR3 sequence reads: CASSSPDPSYNEQFF. The CDR3 nucleotides are TGTGCCAGCAGCTCCCCGGACCCCTCCTACAATGAGCAGTTCTTC. This rearrangement joins TRBV7-9 to TRBJ2-1; D is unresolved. V was clipped by 4 bases and J by 0 bases, with 10 bases between them. Germline lookup yields CDR1 SEHNR and CDR2 FQNEAQ (reference sequence). The CDR3 spans 15 residues. Complete variable domain (other parts from reference TRBV7-9 and TRBJ2-1): DTGVSQNPRHKITKRGQNVTFRCDPISEHNRLYWYRQTLGQGPEFLTYFQNEAQLEKSRLLSDRFSAERPKGSFSTLEIQRTEQGDSAMYLCASSSPDPSYNEQFFGPGTRLTVL.